This passage covers 24 T cell receptor beta chains from one sample sequenced in a study of cytomegalovirus exposure and HLA in healthy donors. The table came from immunoSEQ multiplex PCR; TCRdb's copy has only in-frame clones and leaves some out. The data show some 130,000 clones, roughly 89% seen once. The specimen sequenced was PBMCs. The receptor set was obtained from a woman between 18 and 29 years old in good health and CMV-seronegative.

The chain employs TRBV5-8 and TRBJ2-7; TRBD1 agrees at 12 bases. CDR3 length: 16 residues. Trimming cost V 3 bases and J 1 base; bases outside gene matches: 5. Germline lookup yields CDR1 SGHTS and CDR2 YDEGEE. The CDR3 is CASSSGQGAQSYEQYF. In DNA form, the CDR3 reads TGTGCCAGCAGCTCGGGACAGGGGGCGCAATCCTACGAGCAGTACTTC.

The chain combines TRBV6-6 with TRBJ1-2, with no clear D. Germline lookup yields CDR1 MNHNY and CDR2 SVGAGI (reference sequence). V lost 0 bases, J lost 3 bases, and 11 bases lay in between. This CDR3 spans 15 amino acids. The CDR3 DNA follows: TGTGCCAGCAGTTACTCAGGAGACCTTTACTATGGCTACACCTTC. Its protein product is CASSYSGDLYYGYTF.

The chain has TRBV7-8 and TRBJ1-2, with TRBD1 matching 9 bases. Per the germline V gene, CDR1 is SGHVS and CDR2 is FQNEAQ. The CDR3 sequence is 12 residues long. The V gene end was trimmed by 7 bases and the J gene end by 4 bases; junction bases not matched to a gene: 1. CDR3 amino acids: CASKGQGYGYTF. CDR3 DNA sequence: TGTGCCAGCAAGGGACAGGGCTATGGCTACACCTTC.

V gene TRBV7-3 combines with J gene TRBJ2-1, with 7 positions matching TRBD2. J was trimmed by 10 bases and V by 4 bases; bases with no gene match: 13. The CDR3 spans 15 residues. Per the germline V gene, CDR1 is SGHTA and CDR2 is FQGTGA. CDR3 DNA sequence: TGTGCCAGCAGCTCCGGGCGGGCGGGGGTAGGAGAGCAGTTCTTC. Amino acid sequence: CASSSGRAGVGEQFF.

The rearrangement uses TRBV5-6 and TRBJ1-6, with D perhaps matching TRBD1 (5 bases). CDR1 is SGHDT and CDR2 is YYEEEE in the germline V gene. CDR3 size: 16 residues. V lost 4 bases and J 4 bases, leaving 15 bases between the germline ends. In DNA form, the CDR3 reads TGTGCCAGCAGCCGGGGAGGGACGGCGTATAATTCACCCCTCCACTTT. It translates to CASSRGGTAYNSPLHF. The full variable domain, with the rest looked up from reference TRBV5-6 and TRBJ1-6, is DAGVTQSPTHLIKTRGQQVTLRCSPKSGHDTVSWYQQALGQGPQFIFQYYEEEERQRGNFPDRFSGHQFPNYSSELNVNALLLGDSALYLCASSRGGTAYNSPLHFGNGTRLTVT.

Note on this clone: Other DNA sequences of this sample code for an identical CDR3. V and J are TRBV6-5 and TRBJ1-3; D might be TRBD1 (6 bases). The CDR3 runs to 15 residues. V was clipped by 2 bases and J by 3 bases, with 11 bases between them. The germline V gene has CDR1 MNHEY and CDR2 SVGAGI. CDR3 protein: CASSYMGARGNTIYF. CDR3 sequence (DNA): TGTGCCAGCAGTTACATGGGGGCGCGTGGAAACACCATATATTTT.

The chain recombines TRBV5-4 with TRBJ1-1; the match to TRBD1 covers 7 bases. Germline V CDR1 and CDR2: SGHNT, YYREEE (reference sequence). The CDR3 totals 15 residues. V dropped 4 bases and J dropped 4; count of bases not matched to a gene: 10. The CDR3 nucleotides read TGTGCCAGCAGCCGTAATGACAGGGCCCTCACTGAAGCTTTCTTT. Translated, it gives CASSRNDRALTEAFF. Full variable domain (missing parts from reference TRBV5-4 and TRBJ1-1): ETGVTQSPTHLIKTRGQQVTLRCSSQSGHNTVSWYQQALGQGPQFIFQYYREEENGRGNFPPRFSGLQFPNYSSELNVNALELDDSALYLCASSRNDRALTEAFFGQGTRLTVV.

This chain joins TRBV19 and TRBJ2-7, with D possibly TRBD2 on 5 matching bases. V was clipped by 3 bases and J by 7 bases, with 7 bases between them. The CDR3 loop spans 11 amino acids. From germline, CDR1 is LNHDA and CDR2 SQIVND (reference sequence). The CDR3 nucleotides read TGTGCCAGTAGTATCCCGGGGGAGCAGTACTTC. Its protein product is CASSIPGEQYF. The full variable domain, its missing parts supplied by reference TRBV19 and TRBJ2-7, is DGGITQSPKYLFRKEGQNVTLSCEQNLNHDAMYWYRQDPGQGLRLIYYSQIVNDFQKGDIAEGYSVSREKKESFPLTVTSAQKNPTAFYLCASSIPGEQYFGPGTRLTVT.

This sequence joins TRBV14 and TRBJ1-5; a possible D gene is TRBD1 (5 bases). Looked up from germline, CDR1 is SGHDN and CDR2 is FVKESK. There are 13 residues in the CDR3. Trimming pared 9 bases from V and 2 bases from J, leaving 11 bases between. CDR3 region: CASPTGGNQPQHF. The DNA for the CDR3 is TGTGCCAGTCCCACAGGAGGCAATCAGCCCCAGCATTTT. The full variable domain, completed using reference TRBV14 and TRBJ1-5, is EAGVTQFPSHSVIEKGQTVTLRCDPISGHDNLYWYRRVMGKEIKFLLHFVKESKQDESGMPNNRFLAERTGGTYSTLKVQPAELEDSGVYFCASPTGGNQPQHFGDGTRLSIL.

The V call is TRBV7-8, the J call TRBJ2-1; weak D call: TRBD2 (5 bases). The CDR3 loop spans 15 amino acids. V lost 1 base to trimming and J lost 0 bases, with 7 bases between them. The germline V gene has CDR1 SGHVS and CDR2 FQNEAQ. CDR3 residues: CASSLERSSYNEQFF. CDR3 coding DNA: TGTGCCAGCAGCTTAGAGCGGAGCTCCTACAATGAGCAGTTCTTC.

Written as DNA, the CDR3 is TGTGCCAGCAGTTACTCGGAGGGGGCGGGCACCGGGGAGCTGTTTTTT. Residues: CASSYSEGAGTGELFF. This chain links TRBV6-5 with TRBJ2-2; possible D gene TRBD1, 7 bases. The germline gives CDR1 MNHEY, CDR2 SVGAGI. V gave up 0 bases and J gave up 4 bases, with 12 bases separating them. The CDR3 length is 16 residues.

The rearrangement joins TRBV7-8 to TRBJ1-4; 7 nucleotides match TRBD1. Germline V gives CDR1 SGHVS, CDR2 FQNEAQ. This CDR3 is built from 13 residues. Trimming at V came to 5 bases and at J to 7 bases, leaving 4 bases not matched to a gene. In DNA form, the CDR3 reads TGTGCCAGCAGCCCTGGGACAGTTGAAAAACTGTTTTTT. Its protein product is CASSPGTVEKLFF.

The chain uses TRBV19 and TRBJ1-5; no clear D gene. V dropped 6 bases and J dropped 5 bases, with 8 bases sitting between them. The CDR3 loop spans 12 amino acids. The germline V gene has CDR1 LNHDA and CDR2 SQIVND (reference sequence). CDR3 coding DNA: TGTGCCAGTAGGTCAGGTTATCAGCCCCAGCATTTT. The encoded protein is CASRSGYQPQHF.

The chain couples TRBV29-1 to TRBJ1-1, with a tentative D call TRBD1 (5 bases). CDR3 length: 13 residues. Germline V gene lookup returns CDR1 SQVTM and CDR2 ANQGSEA. Trimming removed 4 bases from V and 6 bases from J, with 15 bases in between. DNA for the CDR3: TGCAGCGTTGGCAGACAGCCCGACTCTGAAGCTTTCTTT. This sequence encodes CSVGRQPDSEAFF.

The rearrangement joins TRBV5-6 to TRBJ1-1, with 9 bases that match TRBD1. The V and J ends lost 3 bases and 1 base, in that order; junction bases with no gene match: 4. Looked up from germline, CDR1 is SGHDT and CDR2 is YYEEEE. This CDR3 has 15 amino acids. CDR3 nucleotide sequence: TGTGCCAGCAGCTGGGGGACAGGGACGAACACTGAAGCTTTCTTT. Translated, it gives CASSWGTGTNTEAFF.

The gene calls are TRBV5-6 and TRBJ2-7, with D possibly TRBD1 on 6 matching bases. The CDR3 length is 14 residues. The ends were cut back, 0 bases at V and 4 bases at J, with 11 bases in the middle. CDR1 and CDR2 (germline): SGHDT, YYEEEE. CDR3 DNA: TGTGCCAGCAGCTTGGTGAACAGGGCTTACGAGCAGTACTTC. Protein: CASSLVNRAYEQYF.

V and J are TRBV5-1 and TRBJ2-7, with a tentative D call TRBD2 (7 bases). CDR3 length: 14 residues. Germline V gene data show CDR1 as SGHRS and CDR2 as YFSETQ. V gave up 0 bases and J gave up 3 bases, with 10 bases separating them. CDR3 amino acids: CASSLGEGDYEQYF. For the CDR3, the DNA is TGCGCCAGCAGCTTGGGGGAGGGGGACTACGAGCAGTACTTC.

The chain uses TRBV10-3 and TRBJ2-3, with unresolved D. There are 10 residues in the CDR3. CDR1 and CDR2 from the germline V gene are ENHRY and SYGVKD. V was clipped by 11 bases and J by 2 bases, with 5 bases between them. CDR3 sequence (DNA): TGTGCCGCGGCCACAGATACGCAGTATTTT. It is translated as CAAATDTQYF.

This chain joins TRBV5-1 and TRBJ2-5, with D possibly being TRBD2 (5 bases). CDR3 length: 13 amino acids. Germline V lookup: CDR1 SGHRS, CDR2 YFSETQ. Trimming shortened V by 5 bases and J by 1 base, and 9 bases separated the two germline ends. Here the CDR3 reads CASRGRLQETQYF. CDR3 DNA sequence: TGCGCCAGCAGGGGGAGACTCCAAGAGACCCAGTACTTC. Based on the CDR3 plus reference TRBV5-1 and TRBJ2-5, the full variable domain is KAGVTQTPRYLIKTRGQQVTLSCSPISGHRSVSWYQQTPGQGLQFLFEYFSETQRNKGNFPGRFSGRQFSNSRSEMNVSTLELGDSALYLCASRGRLQETQYFGPGTRLLVL.

The chain employs TRBV6-1 and TRBJ1-6; 9 bases agree with TRBD1. The CDR3 has 15 residues. Germline V gene data show CDR1 as MNHNS and CDR2 as SASEGT. Trimming cost V 10 bases and J 10 bases; bases outside gene matches: 14. CDR3: CAILGGTGGGSPLHF. The DNA of the CDR3 is TGTGCCATCTTGGGGGGAACAGGGGGCGGATCACCCCTCCACTTT.

V gene TRBV13 combines with J gene TRBJ2-6; 7 bases are shared with TRBD1. There are 19 residues in the CDR3. V trimming: 2 bases; J trimming: 0 bases; junction bases outside the gene matches: 10. Germline V gives CDR1 PRHDT, CDR2 FYEKMQ (reference sequence). The CDR3 DNA reads TGTGCCAGCAGCTTATGGGGGTTGACAGGGAGCTCTGGGGCCAACGTCCTGACTTTC. Residues: CASSLWGLTGSSGANVLTF.

The chain has TRBV4-1 and TRBJ1-2, with TRBD1 matching 10 bases. The V segment lost 4 bases and the J segment 0 bases; nucleotides outside the gene matches: 14. The CDR3 totals 19 residues. CDR1 and CDR2 (germline): MGHRA, YSYEKL. CDR3 sequence (DNA): TGCGCCAGCAGCCGACCCGCCCGGGACAGGGGAAAAGCTAACTATGGCTACACCTTC. This translates into CASSRPARDRGKANYGYTF.

This chain joins TRBV5-1 and TRBJ2-7, with 8 bases aligning to TRBD2. Germline-derived CDR1 and CDR2 are SGHRS and YFSETQ. The V and J ends lost 3 bases and 6 bases, in that order; junction bases with no gene match: 11. The CDR3 contains 15 residues. CDR3 sequence (DNA): TGCGCCAGCAGCTCCCGGGGGGGGGCCCCTGGCGAGCAGTACTTC. Translated: CASSSRGGAPGEQYF. The whole variable domain, filled in from reference TRBV5-1 and TRBJ2-7, reads KAGVTQTPRYLIKTRGQQVTLSCSPISGHRSVSWYQQTPGQGLQFLFEYFSETQRNKGNFPGRFSGRQFSNSRSEMNVSTLELGDSALYLCASSSRGGAPGEQYFGPGTRLTVT.

This clone was counted once. The chain uses TRBV11-3 and TRBJ2-1; 9 positions match TRBD1. J was trimmed by 6 bases and V by 5 bases; bases with no gene match: 11. Germline CDR1 SGHNT, CDR2 YENEEA. The CDR3 has 16 residues. The CDR3 sequence is CASSRHGTGFFNEQFF. Written as DNA, the CDR3 is TGTGCCAGCAGCCGACACGGGACAGGGTTCTTCAATGAGCAGTTCTTC.